Given below is one T cell receptor (beta chain) in context. Its matching antigen is unknown. The CDR3 is 14 residues long. Trimming removed 4 bases from V and 2 bases from J, with 12 bases in between. The germline gives CDR1 LNHDA, CDR2 SQIVND (reference sequence). This sample was included in a study of T cell responses to AZD1222 COVID-19 vaccine. Libraries were prepared by immunoSEQ multiplex PCR; TCRdb keeps only in-frame clonotypes and omits some of them. The sample has approximately 190,000 clones, approximately 91% seen once. Findings of the study overall: Receipt of two AZD1222 doses was followed by a rise in Spike-specific TCR breadth and depth. Among those given AZD1222, only 6 or 7 were seropositive at baseline.

Sequencing was performed on peripheral blood, taken on day 0 of AZD1222 vaccination. This clonotype originated in an adult in good health. The V gene is TRBV19, the J gene TRBJ2-7; D uncertain. The CDR3 DNA reads as TGTGCCAGTAGTACCCTGGCTGGCACCTACGAGCAGTACTTC. As protein: CASSTLAGTYEQYF. The full variable domain, its missing parts supplied by reference TRBV19 and TRBJ2-7, is DGGITQSPKYLFRKEGQNVTLSCEQNLNHDAMYWYRQDPGQGLRLIYYSQIVNDFQKGDIAEGYSVSREKKESFPLTVTSAQKNPTAFYLCASSTLAGTYEQYFGPGTRLTVT.